This is a list of T cell receptor beta chains from one sample in a study of T cell changes during pregnancy in multiple sclerosis. Some clones are missing from TCRdb's copy, which holds only in-frame ones; the method was immunoSEQ multiplex PCR. Of around 63,000 clones listed, 90% to 95% are singletons. This specimen consisted of peripheral blood, obtained after pregnancy. The receptors stem from a female donor in good health, enrolled as a control in a pregnancy study. The CDR3 runs from the conserved cysteine through the conserved F or W. The D gene is left open where the match is weak. Size values are once, few and many counts, or a class for expanded clones, and some rows have none.

clone_size	cdr3_length	d_call	v_call	j_call	cdr3_nt	cdr3_aa
.	13	TRBD2	TRBV30	TRBJ2-1	TGTGCCTGGACCCTCGGGGGGGCCAATGAGCAGTTCTTC	CAWTLGGANEQFF
.	15	.	TRBV7-2	TRBJ1-3	TGTGCCAGCAGTCAAGTGGGGGGGTCTGGAAACACCATATATTTT	CASSQVGGSGNTIYF
.	15	.	TRBV7-2	TRBJ2-4	TGTGCCAGCAGCCAGATAGGGCAGGGGAAAAACATTCAGTACTTC	CASSQIGQGKNIQYF
.	14	.	TRBV7-3	TRBJ2-6	TGTGCCAGCAGCTTAGTATCTGGGGCCAACGTCCTGACTTTC	CASSLVSGANVLTF
.	17	TRBD2	TRBV18	TRBJ2-6	TGTGCCAGCTCACCCGCTTCGGGGGGGGACTTGGTCAACGTCCTGACTTTC	CASSPASGGDLVNVLTF
.	14	.	TRBV12-5	TRBJ1-2	TGTGCTAGTGGCCAACTGACAGGAGACTATGGCTACACCTTC	CASGQLTGDYGYTF
.	14	TRBD1	TRBV27	TRBJ1-2	TGTGCCAGCAGTCTCGGGACAGGGAACCTTGGCTACACCTTC	CASSLGTGNLGYTF
.	16	TRBD1	TRBV7-9	TRBJ2-5	TGTGCCAGCAGCTTAGCCGGGGACAGAGGGCAAGAGACCCAGTACTTC	CASSLAGDRGQETQYF
.	13	.	TRBV11-3	TRBJ1-1	TGTGCCAGCGGACTAGACAGAGACACTGAAGCTTTCTTT	CASGLDRDTEAFF
.	16	.	TRBV4-3	TRBJ2-3	TGCGCCAGCAGCCAAGACGCGACTTCTAGCACAGATACGCAGTATTTT	CASSQDATSSTDTQYF
.	15	TRBD1	TRBV2	TRBJ1-6	TGTGCCAGCAGTGAATGGGCAGGGGGTGGTTCACCCCTCCACTTT	CASSEWAGGGSPLHF
.	13	TRBD1	TRBV7-8	TRBJ2-7	TGTGCCAGCAGCTTAGACAGGGGGGACGAGCAGTACTTC	CASSLDRGDEQYF
.	15	.	TRBV4-3	TRBJ1-2	TGCGCCAGCAGCCAAGAACGCAGGGGAGACTATGGCTACACCTTC	CASSQERRGDYGYTF
.	16	.	TRBV11-3	TRBJ1-1	TGTGCCAGCAGCTCTCCTTTCCCAACAGGGTTCACTGAAGCTTTCTTT	CASSSPFPTGFTEAFF
.	17	.	TRBV10-3	TRBJ1-5	TGTGCCATCAGTGAGTCAGGGGGGGCCCCTCAGGATCAGCCCCAGCATTTT	CAISESGGAPQDQPQHF
once	16	.	TRBV5-4	TRBJ2-4	TGTGCCAGCAGCTTGGTTTCACGGGTTGGCGAAAACATTCAGTACTTC	CASSLVSRVGENIQYF
.	14	.	TRBV6-6	TRBJ1-1	TGTGCCAGCAGTTTACCCTCCGGAGGGCCTGAAGCTTTCTTT	CASSLPSGGPEAFF
once	15	TRBD2	TRBV30	TRBJ2-2	TGTGCCTGCCCTACGGGGGGGCGCGACACCGGGGAGCTGTTTTTT	CACPTGGRDTGELFF
.	18	.	TRBV4-2	TRBJ2-7	TGTGCCAGCAGCCAGGCCCCCGGGCTGAGCGGTGACTCCTACGAGCAGTACTTC	CASSQAPGLSGDSYEQYF
.	16	TRBD1	TRBV9	TRBJ1-2	TGTGCCAGCAGCGTAGATATCGGAGGGGGCCTCAATGGCTACACCTTC	CASSVDIGGGLNGYTF
.	16	.	TRBV11-2	TRBJ2-1	TGTGCCAGCAGCTTAAGCCGTGACAATAACTACAATGAGCAGTTCTTC	CASSLSRDNNYNEQFF
once	16	TRBD1	TRBV5-1	TRBJ2-5	TGCGCCAGCAGCTTGGGCGTGGCAGGGGGTACGCAGACCCAGTACTTC	CASSLGVAGGTQTQYF
.	16	.	TRBV4-3	TRBJ2-7	TGCGCCAGCAGCCAAGACCTTTTCGGGGGGCTCGACGAGCAGTACTTC	CASSQDLFGGLDEQYF
.	14	.	TRBV29-1	TRBJ2-4	TGCAGCGTTGTGGGGCGACTAGCCAAAAACATTCAGTACTTC	CSVVGRLAKNIQYF
.	13	TRBD2	TRBV7-3	TRBJ2-7	TGTGCCAGCAGCTACCGGGAGGGGGGCGAGCAGTACTTC	CASSYREGGEQYF
.	15	TRBD1	TRBV7-2	TRBJ1-2	TGTGCCAGCAGCCTCCGGACAGGGGGTAACTATGGCTACACCTTC	CASSLRTGGNYGYTF
.	12	TRBD1	TRBV30	TRBJ2-7	TGTGCCTGCAACAGGGGAACGGATGAGCAGTACTTC	CACNRGTDEQYF
.	16	TRBD2	TRBV7-2	TRBJ2-5	TGTGCCAGCAGCGCCCAGGGGACTAGGCACCAAGAGACCCAGTACTTC	CASSAQGTRHQETQYF
.	16	TRBD1	TRBV7-8	TRBJ1-1	TGTGCCAGCAGCTTACCCTTGACAGGGAAAAACACTGAAGCTTTCTTT	CASSLPLTGKNTEAFF
.	14	.	TRBV7-7	TRBJ2-1	TGTGCCAGCAGCTTAGACGGCCGTGGGGGGGAGCAGTTCTTC	CASSLDGRGGEQFF
.	16	.	TRBV7-2	TRBJ2-7	TGTGCCAGCAGCATCGACAGCACCCAGTTCCCCTACGAGCAGTACTTC	CASSIDSTQFPYEQYF
.	14	.	TRBV9	TRBJ2-2	TGTCCCGGTGGCGGGGGCCCTAACACCGGGGAGCTGTTTTTT	CPGGGGPNTGELFF
.	13	TRBD1	TRBV5-6	TRBJ1-2	TGTGCCAGCAGCTCACAGGGGATTTCTGGCTACACCTTC	CASSSQGISGYTF
.	16	.	TRBV5-1	TRBJ1-4	TGCGCCAGCAGCTTGGCTTCAGGGACAACTAATGAAAAACTGTTTTTT	CASSLASGTTNEKLFF
.	15	TRBD1	TRBV2	TRBJ1-4	TGTGCCAGCAGTGAACTCGGGACAGGGGTCGAAAAACTGTTTTTT	CASSELGTGVEKLFF
.	14	TRBD1	TRBV7-2	TRBJ1-1	TGTGCCAGCAGCTTAGGGACAGGGAACACTGAAGCTTTCTTT	CASSLGTGNTEAFF
once	16	.	TRBV5-1	TRBJ1-5	TGCGCCAGCAGCTTGAACGCAGGAACTAGCAATCAGCCCCAGCATTTT	CASSLNAGTSNQPQHF
.	13	TRBD1	TRBV30	TRBJ1-2	TGTGCCTGGAGTCCTGACAGGGAATATGGCTACACCTTC	CAWSPDREYGYTF
.	14	.	TRBV25-1	TRBJ1-3	TGTGCCAGCAGTGAAAGGTGGAGCCAACACCCCATATATTTT	CASSERWSQHPIYF
.	12	.	TRBV5-4	TRBJ1-1	TGTGCCAGCAGCCTACTGGACACTGAAGCTTTCTTT	CASSLLDTEAFF
.	16	TRBD1	TRBV9	TRBJ2-2	TGTGCCAGCACCCGAACCGGGACAGAGAACACCGGGGAGCTGTTTTTT	CASTRTGTENTGELFF
.	16	TRBD1	TRBV9	TRBJ2-1	TGTGCCAGCAGCGTAGCTGGGACAGGGTTGTTCAATGAGCAGTTCTTC	CASSVAGTGLFNEQFF
.	12	.	TRBV30	TRBJ2-2	TGTGCCTGGTACAGGGACACCGGGGAGCTGTTTTTT	CAWYRDTGELFF
.	16	.	TRBV27	TRBJ1-6	TGTGCCAGCAGTTTATCCCGGGGGTCCCTTAATTCACCCCTCCACTTT	CASSLSRGSLNSPLHF
.	18	TRBD2	TRBV5-6	TRBJ2-2	TGTGCCAGCAGTCCAAGGACTAGCGGGGGGAAAGGGACCGGGGAGCTGTTTTTT	CASSPRTSGGKGTGELFF
.	15	.	TRBV15	TRBJ2-1	TGTGCCACCACCCAGGGTACTAACTCCTACAATGAGCAGTTCTTC	CATTQGTNSYNEQFF
.	14	TRBD1	TRBV9	TRBJ2-7	TGTGCCAGCAGCTCTGGGACAGGGTCCTACGAGCAGTACTTC	CASSSGTGSYEQYF
.	15	TRBD2	TRBV6-5	TRBJ2-5	TGTGCCAGCAGTTTATTGACCCTAGCGGGCGAGACCCAGTACTTC	CASSLLTLAGETQYF
.	15	.	TRBV9	TRBJ2-1	TGTGCCAGCAGCGTAGTAGAGCACCCCGACAATGAGCAGTTCTTC	CASSVVEHPDNEQFF